This paragraph reports one TCR beta chain. No antigen is known for it. One junction end does not reproduce the germline sequence, and a read error may be involved. Looked up from germline, CDR1 is WNHNN and CDR2 is SYGVQD (reference sequence). The CDR3 loop spans 12 amino acids. These data are taken from a study of T-cell memory formation after mild COVID-19. TCRdb re-analysed the 5' RACE reads in MiXCR, keeping a single row per CDR3 protein. This table holds some 100,000 distinct CDR3 sequences, 8.5% to 14% found once. Study-wide results and limits: There was a balanced CD4/CD8 profile in clones contracting day 15 to 85, and later expanders leaned CD4+.

Input material: PBMCs or a T cell subset sorted from them (not recorded which). The rearrangement uses TRBV10-1 and TRBJ2-3; D not resolved. This sequence originates from a man aged 18-30 years who had mild COVID-19 (a few samples of this study predate the infection). Cell type and time point are not known. In nucleotides, the CDR3 is TGCGCCAGCAGTGACAGCAGAGATACGCAGTATTTT. It encodes CASSDSRDTQYF.